A single sample gave rise to the 24 T cell receptor beta chains below, sequenced in a study of TIL therapy for anti-PD-1-resistant metastatic lung cancer. Sample time point: pre-treatment sample, taken before nivolumab and TIL therapy. The libraries were made with immunoSEQ v3. Libraries were prepared by immunoSEQ multiplex PCR; TCRdb keeps only in-frame clonotypes and omits some of them. The repertoire holds approximately 40,000 clones, with about 73% as singletons. The sample consisted of blood, taken at baseline. Receptors were obtained from a person aged 25-80 years with non-small cell lung cancer.

This clone showed up just once. The chain employs TRBV29-1 and TRBJ2-3, with TRBD1 matching over 7 bases. The CDR3 is 12 residues long. The germline V gene encodes CDR1 SQVTM and CDR2 ANQGSEA. Trimming at V came to 7 bases and at J to 1 base, leaving 2 bases not matched to a gene. CDR3 DNA sequence: TGCAGCGGGGACAGTGGCACAGATACGCAGTATTTT. Amino acids: CSGDSGTDTQYF.

This rearrangement joins TRBV9 to TRBJ1-2, with TRBD1 as a possible D gene (5 bases). The CDR3 runs to 14 residues. Trimming took 4 bases from V and 6 from J, leaving 16 bases between them. In germline, CDR1 is SGDLS, CDR2 YYNGEE. The CDR3 DNA reads as TGTGCCAGCAGCCCCAGAGGGGTTTCGGATGGCTACACCTTC. This codes for CASSPRGVSDGYTF.

This chain uses TRBV7-2 with TRBJ1-2; the D is unclear. Germline CDR1 reads SGHTA; CDR2 reads FQGNSA. This CDR3 spans 14 amino acids. Trimming pared 5 bases from V and 1 base from J, leaving 11 bases between. The CDR3: CASSPKGSNYGYTF. CDR3 nucleotides: TGTGCCAGCAGCCCCAAGGGCAGTAACTATGGCTACACCTTC.

The chain has TRBV7-8 and TRBJ2-2; D assignment may be TRBD1 or TRBD2 (5 bases each). CDR3 length equals 16 residues. V lost 8 bases to trimming and J lost 5 bases, with 21 bases between them. CDR1 and CDR2 from the germline V gene are SGHVS and FQNEAQ. The CDR3 sequence: CASAIGRGLGTGELFF. The CDR3, as DNA: TGTGCCAGCGCCATCGGACGGGGCTTGGGAACCGGGGAGCTGTTTTTT.

The V call is TRBV19, the J call TRBJ1-2, with D unclear. Germline CDR1 is LNHDA and CDR2 is SQIVND (reference sequence). Trimming removed 5 bases at V and 0 bases at J, with 7 bases between. The CDR3 has 13 residues. The CDR3 is CASSLSANYGYTF. The CDR3, as DNA: TGTGCCAGTAGTTTGTCAGCTAACTATGGCTACACCTTC.

The chain is built from TRBV6-1 and TRBJ2-7, with D perhaps TRBD1 (5 bases). The V gene lost 8 bases and the J gene lost 3 bases, with 11 bases spanning the gap. This CDR3 has 12 amino acids. Per the germline V gene, CDR1 is MNHNS and CDR2 is SASEGT. The CDR3 reads CASVDSFYEQYF. The CDR3 DNA is TGTGCCAGCGTAGACAGTTTCTACGAGCAGTACTTC.

The CDR3 protein is CASTENPQETQYF. The DNA of the CDR3 is TGTGCCAGCACCGAAAACCCCCAAGAGACCCAGTACTTC. The chain couples TRBV7-9 to TRBJ2-5; D is uncertain. The CDR3 runs to 13 residues. Germline V lookup: CDR1 SEHNR, CDR2 FQNEAQ (reference sequence). The V end was cut by 7 bases, the J end by 1 base, with 10 bases between.

This clone was detected only a few times. CDR3 DNA: TGTGCCAGCAGAGGGGACAGTATGGAGACCCAGTACTTC. This encodes CASRGDSMETQYF. The chain recombines TRBV2 with TRBJ2-5; the match to TRBD1 covers 7 bases. The CDR3 totals 13 residues. CDR1 is SNHLY, CDR2 FYNNEI, per germline. Losses at the gene ends were 6 bases for V and 5 bases for J; bases not matched to a gene: 6.

The chain is built from TRBV7-2 and TRBJ2-1; D tentatively reads TRBD1 or TRBD2 (5 bases each). Germline CDR1 is SGHTA and CDR2 is FQGNSA. The V and J ends lost 0 bases and 10 bases respectively, with 7 bases between them. The CDR3 extends over 12 amino acids. The CDR3 here is CASSLAWGEQFF. As DNA, the CDR3 is TGTGCCAGCAGCTTAGCCTGGGGGGAGCAGTTCTTC.

V gene TRBV19 combines with J gene TRBJ2-1, with D hard to call. Between the trimmed V and J ends, which lost 5 bases and 7 bases, there was a span of 6 bases. The CDR3 is made up of 11 amino acids. Per the germline V gene, CDR1 is LNHDA and CDR2 is SQIVND (reference sequence). The CDR3: CASSLPNEQFF. CDR3 DNA: TGTGCCAGTAGTCTCCCAAATGAGCAGTTCTTC.

The rearrangement links TRBV6-4 to TRBJ1-6, with TRBD1 as a possible D gene (5 bases). The germline gives CDR1 MRHNA, CDR2 SNTAGT. V lost 8 bases, J lost 7 bases, and 18 bases lay in between. The CDR3 totals 15 residues. The CDR3 DNA is TGTGCCAGCCAAGTAACAGCCTGGGGGAATTCACCCCTCCACTTT. Protein sequence: CASQVTAWGNSPLHF.

This chain connects TRBV9 to TRBJ2-1; D might be TRBD1 (6 bases). V was trimmed by 0 bases and J by 2 bases, leaving 12 bases between them. This CDR3 contains 16 residues. Per the germline V gene, CDR1 is SGDLS and CDR2 is YYNGEE. DNA for the CDR3: TGTGCCAGCAGCGTAGACCCCGGACAGACCTACAATGAGCAGTTCTTC. It yields the protein CASSVDPGQTYNEQFF.

The chain employs TRBV2 and TRBJ2-7; perhaps TRBD2 as D (6 bases). Germline CDR1 reads SNHLY; CDR2 reads FYNNEI. V was pared by 7 bases and J by 4 bases, with 17 bases between. The CDR3 spans 14 residues. CDR3 residues: CASNRRAGPYEQYF. For the CDR3, the DNA is TGTGCCAGCAACAGAAGAGCGGGCCCTTACGAGCAGTACTTC.

This clone was seen a few times. The chain recombines TRBV7-3 with TRBJ1-1; the D is unclear. From germline, CDR1 is SGHTA and CDR2 FQGTGA. The CDR3 is made up of 14 amino acids. Deletions cut 0 bases from V and 3 bases from J, with 8 bases between. As DNA, the CDR3 is TGTGCCAGCAGCTTAACGCCAGCCGACACTGAAGCTTTCTTT. Translating gives CASSLTPADTEAFF. Full variable domain (rest looked up from reference TRBV7-3 and TRBJ1-1): GAGVSQTPSNKVTEKGKYVELRCDPISGHTALYWYRQSLGQGPEFLIYFQGTGAADDSGLPNDRFFAVRPEGSVSTLKIQRTERGDSAVYLCASSLTPADTEAFFGQGTRLTVV.

This sequence joins TRBV6-1 and TRBJ2-5; D might be TRBD1 or TRBD2, each matching 5 bases. CDR1 and CDR2 from the germline V gene are MNHNS and SASEGT. The V gene lost 7 bases and the J gene lost 3 bases, with 12 bases spanning the gap. The CDR3 runs 13 residues. The DNA for the CDR3 is TGTGCCAGCAACCCGGGGACGAAAGAGACCCAGTACTTC. Amino acid sequence: CASNPGTKETQYF.

This clone has just a few counts. This chain's CDR3 is CASSLPGEQYF. Written as DNA, the CDR3 is TGTGCCAGCAGCCTCCCCGGGGAGCAGTACTTC. The chain uses TRBV27 and TRBJ2-7; D call uncertain. V was cut by 6 bases and J by 7 bases, with 10 bases left in between. Germline lookup yields CDR1 MNHEY and CDR2 SMNVEV (reference sequence). The CDR3 contains 11 residues.

The CDR3 DNA reads as TGTGCCTCCCGGGACAGTCCTTATGGCTACACCTTC. It codes for CASRDSPYGYTF. This chain links TRBV28 with TRBJ1-2; 7 bases are a match to TRBD1. The germline gives CDR1 MDHEN, CDR2 SYDVKM. The trim removed 11 bases at V and 5 bases at J, leaving 8 bases unmatched. The CDR3 contains 12 residues.

V is TRBV5-1 and J is TRBJ2-5; 9 positions agree with TRBD1. V lost 4 bases to trimming and J lost 4 bases; unmatched junction nucleotides: 11. CDR3 length equals 16 residues. Germline assignment: CDR1 SGHRS and CDR2 YFSETQ. CDR3 protein: CASSPIKTGGAETQYF. In DNA, the CDR3 is TGCGCCAGCAGCCCGATTAAAACAGGGGGCGCAGAGACCCAGTACTTC.

The chain carries TRBV6-6 and TRBJ1-6; no clear D gene. Between the trimmed V and J ends, which lost 3 bases and 2 bases, there was a span of 5 bases. Germline loops: CDR1 MNHNY, CDR2 SVGAGI (reference sequence). The CDR3 runs 14 residues. In DNA, the CDR3 is TGTGCCAGCAGTTATAACCCCTATAATTCACCCCTCCACTTT. Its protein product is CASSYNPYNSPLHF.

V gene TRBV7-2 combines with J gene TRBJ1-6; weak D call: TRBD1 (5 bases). Germline assignment: CDR1 SGHTA and CDR2 FQGNSA. Trimming stripped 2 bases from V and 12 bases from J, with 11 bases between. This CDR3 has 13 amino acids. In DNA, the CDR3 is TGTGCCAGCAGCTTAATTGAAAGGGGACCCCTCCACTTT. Translation gives CASSLIERGPLHF.

V and J are TRBV28 and TRBJ2-5, with 10 positions matching TRBD2. This CDR3 has 16 amino acids. Germline assignment: CDR1 MDHEN and CDR2 SYDVKM. The V and J ends lost 1 base and 4 bases, in that order; junction bases with no gene match: 6. CDR3 protein: CASSLLVAGGSETQYF. The CDR3 DNA sequence: TGTGCCAGCAGTTTATTAGTAGCGGGAGGTTCAGAGACCCAGTACTTC.

This clone turned up a few times. The CDR3 reads CASSFGVSYGYTF. CDR3 coding DNA: TGCGCCAGCAGCTTTGGAGTTTCCTATGGCTACACCTTC. The chain links TRBV5-1 to TRBJ1-2; D remains ambiguous. Between the trimmed V and J ends, which lost 2 bases and 4 bases, there was a span of 9 bases. Per the germline V gene, CDR1 is SGHRS and CDR2 is YFSETQ. The length of the CDR3 is 13 residues.

V and J are TRBV15 and TRBJ2-3; perhaps TRBD2 as D (6 bases). CDR1 and CDR2 from the germline V gene are LNHNV and YYDKDF (reference sequence). The CDR3 is 17 amino acids. Trimming stripped 0 bases from V and 2 bases from J, with 15 bases between. CDR3 in DNA: TGTGCCACCAGCAGAGATCTGGTGGCGGGGAACACAGATACGCAGTATTTT. Amino acids: CATSRDLVAGNTDTQYF.

The rearrangement joins TRBV13 to TRBJ2-5, with 13 positions matching TRBD2. The better agreement between TRBJ2-7 and the DNA end casts doubt on the J call. The germline V gene has CDR1 PRHDT and CDR2 FYEKMQ (reference sequence). The CDR3 length is 17 residues. DNA for the CDR3: TGTGCCAGCAGCTTACCCGGGACTAGCGGGACCTCACACGAGCAGTACTTC. Translating gives CASSLPGTSGTSHEQYF.